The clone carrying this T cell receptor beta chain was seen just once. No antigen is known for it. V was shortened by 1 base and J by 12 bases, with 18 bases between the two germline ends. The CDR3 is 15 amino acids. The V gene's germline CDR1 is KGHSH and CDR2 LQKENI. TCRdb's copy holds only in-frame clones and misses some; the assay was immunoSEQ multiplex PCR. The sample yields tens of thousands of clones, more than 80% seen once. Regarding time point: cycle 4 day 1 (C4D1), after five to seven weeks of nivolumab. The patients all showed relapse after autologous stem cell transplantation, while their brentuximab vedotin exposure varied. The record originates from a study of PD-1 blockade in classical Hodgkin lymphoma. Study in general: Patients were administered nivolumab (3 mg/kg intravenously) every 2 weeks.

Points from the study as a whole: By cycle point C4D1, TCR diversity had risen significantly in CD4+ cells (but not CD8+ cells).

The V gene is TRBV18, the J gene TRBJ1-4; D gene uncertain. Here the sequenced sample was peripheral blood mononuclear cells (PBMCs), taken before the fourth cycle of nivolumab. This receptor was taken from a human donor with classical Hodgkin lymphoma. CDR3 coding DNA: TGTGCCAGCTCACCACAGGGTTTGGAGTATGAGGAACTGTTTTTT. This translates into CASSPQGLEYEELFF.